This T cell receptor (beta chain) was identified during a study of PD-L1 blockade in urothelial cancer. Study-wide background: Samples came from 3 weeks, at the second dose, and 6 weeks into treatment. Counts from blood samples showed a median of about 150,000 T cells. Regarding the study as a whole: Lower pretreatment blood TCR clonality, under the median, predicted better survival, researchers reported.

Time point specified: peripheral blood 6 weeks after treatment start. Per patient, between 1 and 8 samples were collected at pretreatment and on-treatment time points. Here immunoSEQ multiplex PCR was the method, and the copy in TCRdb shows in-frame clones only, minus some. Of tens of thousands of clones in the sample, 84% were seen once. V was clipped by 1 base and J by 6 bases; unmatched bases: 0. The CDR3 loop spans 13 amino acids. The germline V gene encodes CDR1 SGHNT and CDR2 YENEEA. Turning to this clone: Its antigen is undetermined.

The TCR originated in a man between 65 and 85 years old with urothelial cancer. The sample in question was PBMCs, obtained around atezolizumab (anti-PD-L1) treatment. The rearrangement uses TRBV11-3 and TRBJ1-1, with 9 bases lining up with TRBD1. CDR3 in amino acids: CASSLGTGAEAFF. The DNA for the CDR3 is TGTGCCAGCAGCTTAGGGACAGGGGCTGAAGCTTTCTTT.